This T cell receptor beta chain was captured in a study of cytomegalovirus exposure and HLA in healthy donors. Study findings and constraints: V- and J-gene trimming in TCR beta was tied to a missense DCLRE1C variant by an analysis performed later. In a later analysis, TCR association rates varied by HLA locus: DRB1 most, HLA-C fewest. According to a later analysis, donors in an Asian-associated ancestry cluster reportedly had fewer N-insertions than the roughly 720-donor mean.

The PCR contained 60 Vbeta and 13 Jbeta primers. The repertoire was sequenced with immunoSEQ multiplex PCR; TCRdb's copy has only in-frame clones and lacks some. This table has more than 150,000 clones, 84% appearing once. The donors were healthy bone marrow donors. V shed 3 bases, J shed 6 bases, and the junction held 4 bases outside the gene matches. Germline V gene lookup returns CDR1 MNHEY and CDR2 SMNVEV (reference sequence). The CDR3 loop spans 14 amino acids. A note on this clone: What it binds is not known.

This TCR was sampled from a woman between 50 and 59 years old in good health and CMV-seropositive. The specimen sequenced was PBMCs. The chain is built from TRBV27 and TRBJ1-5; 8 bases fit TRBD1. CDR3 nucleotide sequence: TGTGCCAGCAGTTTTCAGGGGGCGCGTCAGCCCCAGCATTTT. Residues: CASSFQGARQPQHF.